These 20 T cell receptor beta chains originate from one sample sequenced in a study of identical twins. TCRdb re-called the 5' RACE reads through MiXCR, storing one row per CDR3 protein. The table lists around 250,000 distinct CDR3 sequences, about 7.3% of them singletons, with roughly 3.4% in the top ten. Separately, the same data were catalogued under a study of yellow fever vaccine responses in identical twins.

The source material was memory (CD45RO+) T cells sorted from blood. Receptors originate from a young woman in good health.

This clonotype was recorded many times. The chain combines TRBV20-1 with TRBJ2-1; maybe TRBD2 (7 bases). There are 15 residues in the CDR3. Germline CDR1 is DFQATT and CDR2 is SNEGSKA (reference sequence). V dropped 6 bases and J dropped 7 bases, with 22 bases sitting between them. The CDR3 sequence is CSAQPPRGAGNEQFF. CDR3 in DNA: TGCAGTGCGCAGCCCCCCCGGGGGGCGGGGAATGAGCAGTTCTTC.

The gene calls are TRBV7-8 and TRBJ2-5, with a weak D call TRBD2 (6 bases). The CDR3 runs 14 residues. The V and J ends lost 7 bases and 0 bases respectively, with 12 bases between them. The germline gives CDR1 SGHVS, CDR2 FQNEAQ. CDR3 loop: CASTIRDYQETQYF. As DNA, the CDR3 is TGTGCCAGCACCATAAGGGACTACCAAGAGACCCAGTACTTC.

This clonotype appeared a few times. J is TRBJ2-5 and V is TRBV12-3 or TRBV12-4; D could derive from TRBD1 or TRBD2 (6 bases each). This CDR3 comprises 15 residues. The germline V and J ends were trimmed by 1 base and 4 bases, with 13 bases remaining between them. In DNA, the CDR3 is TGTGCCAGCAGTTTAGATTTCGGGGGCGGAGAGACCCAGTACTTC. The encoded protein is CASSLDFGGGETQYF.

This clonotype was seen more than once but under ten times. V is TRBV29-1 and J is TRBJ2-1; a possible D gene is TRBD2 (5 bases). The V end lost 2 bases, the J end lost 1 base, and 9 bases lay between the germline ends. This CDR3 has 14 amino acids. The germline gives CDR1 SQVTM, CDR2 ANQGSEA. This chain's CDR3 is CSVEPRGSYNEQFF. The CDR3 nucleotides are TGCAGCGTTGAACCTCGGGGTTCCTACAATGAGCAGTTCTTC.

This clonotype occurred many times. The chain couples TRBV3-1 to TRBJ1-4; 9 bases fit TRBD1. Germline CDR1 and CDR2: LGHDT and YNNKEL (reference sequence). This CDR3 contains 12 residues. The V gene end was trimmed by 10 bases and the J gene end by 8 bases; junction bases not matched to a gene: 5. Here the CDR3 reads CATSGTGEKLFF. The CDR3 DNA reads as TGTGCCACCTCGGGGACAGGGGAAAAACTGTTTTTT.

This clonotype was counted ten times or more. The chain has TRBV12-3 or TRBV12-4 and TRBJ2-1; D call uncertain. The CDR3 is made up of 13 amino acids. The V end lost 7 bases, the J end lost 1 base, and 8 bases lay between the germline ends. In nucleotides, the CDR3 is TGTGCCAGCACTAGGGATTCCTACAATGAGCAGTTCTTC. This encodes CASTRDSYNEQFF.

This clonotype was counted at least ten times. V usage is TRBV12-3 or TRBV12-4 and J usage is TRBJ2-3, with D uncertain. Trimming pared 3 bases from V and 3 bases from J, leaving 7 bases between. The CDR3 has 13 residues. As DNA, the CDR3 is TGTGCCAGCAGTTTTTTTGGTACAGATACGCAGTATTTT. Its translation is CASSFFGTDTQYF.

This clonotype was observed a handful of times. In DNA form, the CDR3 reads TGTGCCAGCAGCTTGACAGGGATTCTGAATGAGCAGTTCTTC. It specifies CASSLTGILNEQFF. The V call is TRBV5-5, the J call TRBJ2-1; tentative D call: TRBD1 (6 bases). V was pared by 1 base and J by 7 bases, with 12 bases between. The CDR3 runs to 14 residues. Germline V CDR1 and CDR2: SGHKS, YYEKEE (reference sequence).

This clonotype came up a few times. V gene TRBV7-2 combines with J gene TRBJ1-1, with TRBD1 matching 8 bases. The CDR3 consists of 13 residues. The germline gives CDR1 SGHTA, CDR2 FQGNSA. V lost 6 bases to trimming and J lost 4 bases; unmatched junction nucleotides: 4. CDR3: CASRPGTGTEAFF. The CDR3 DNA reads TGTGCCAGCAGACCAGGGACAGGCACTGAAGCTTTCTTT.

Many counts were recorded for this clonotype. This chain joins TRBV12-5 and TRBJ2-4; 10 bases map to TRBD2. From germline, CDR1 is LGHNT and CDR2 FRNRAP. The CDR3 contains 13 residues. The junction had 2 bases not matched to a gene; V was cut back by 7 bases and J by 5 bases. The CDR3: CASDLAGENIQYF. The CDR3 DNA sequence: TGTGCTAGTGATCTAGCGGGGGAAAACATTCAGTACTTC.

In this sample, this clonotype turned up many times. The genes are TRBV28 and TRBJ2-7, with a possible D match to TRBD2 (6 bases). V dropped 3 bases and J dropped 5 bases, with 14 bases sitting between them. The CDR3 contains 14 residues. Per germline, CDR1 MDHEN and CDR2 SYDVKM. CDR3 sequence (DNA): TGTGCCAGCAGTTTGGTTGGCGGGATTCACGAGCAGTACTTC. It translates to CASSLVGGIHEQYF.

This clonotype came up a few times. The J gene is TRBJ2-2, the V gene TRBV7-6; D possibly matches TRBD1 or TRBD2 (5 bases each). V lost 5 bases to trimming and J lost 5 bases, with 21 bases between them. CDR3 length: 17 amino acids. CDR1 and CDR2 (germline): SGHVS, FNYEAQ. This CDR3 is CASSPRGWGSGTGELFF. CDR3 nucleotide sequence: TGTGCCAGCAGCCCTAGAGGTTGGGGGAGCGGAACCGGGGAGCTGTTTTTT.

This clonotype was observed a few times. V usage is TRBV12-3 or TRBV12-4 and J usage is TRBJ2-7, with D maybe TRBD1 (5 bases). The germline V and J ends were trimmed by 3 bases and 7 bases, with 19 bases remaining between them. This CDR3 is built from 15 residues. The CDR3 DNA follows: TGTGCCAGCAGTTTCACAGGACCGCTGATGGGGGAGCAGTACTTC. Translating gives CASSFTGPLMGEQYF.

The J gene is TRBJ2-6, the V gene TRBV7-2; D remains ambiguous. Germline values: CDR1 SGHTA, CDR2 FQGNSA. This CDR3 has 17 residues. Trimming removed 2 bases at V and 0 bases at J, with 11 bases between. The CDR3 nucleotides are TGTGCCAGCAGCTTAAGTGGAATCTTCTCTGGGGCCAACGTCCTGACTTTC. This gives the protein CASSLSGIFSGANVLTF.

The chain joins TRBV6-1 to TRBJ2-1, with a possible D match to TRBD1 (7 bases). V was cut by 0 bases and J by 1 base, with 10 bases left in between. Germline CDR1 and CDR2: MNHNS and SASEGT. This CDR3 spans 16 amino acids. The CDR3 region is CASSEAPGGSYNEQFF. CDR3 in DNA: TGTGCCAGCAGTGAAGCGCCAGGGGGGTCCTACAATGAGCAGTTCTTC.

This clonotype was counted only a few times. This chain's CDR3 is CASSAGRGEQFF. In DNA, the CDR3 is TGTGCCAGCAGTGCCGGAAGAGGGGAGCAGTTCTTC. The chain couples TRBV6-1 to TRBJ2-1; D might be TRBD2 (5 bases). The length of the CDR3 is 12 residues. Per the germline V gene, CDR1 is MNHNS and CDR2 is SASEGT. V lost 4 bases and J 10 bases, leaving 11 bases between the germline ends.

With regard to this clonotype: A junction end diverges from the germline sequence, so it may reflect a read error. The V gene is TRBV12-3 or TRBV12-4, the J gene TRBJ2-1, with TRBD2 as a possible D gene (5 bases). This CDR3 has 18 amino acids. CDR3 sequence: CAISVTRTGSTTVHEQFF. The CDR3 nucleotides are TGTGCCATCAGTGTAACAAGAACGGGGTCTACCACGGTCCATGAGCAGTTCTTC.

This chain uses TRBV28 with TRBJ2-5, with TRBD2 identical over 10 bases. The ends lost 6 bases at V and 5 bases at J; junction bases unmatched: 9. Germline V gives CDR1 MDHEN, CDR2 SYDVKM. The CDR3 has 15 amino acids. The CDR3 loop is CASSSPAGGRETQYF. In DNA, the CDR3 is TGTGCCAGCAGCTCCCCAGCGGGGGGGAGGGAGACCCAGTACTTC.

This clonotype was found many times. The J gene is TRBJ1-4, the V gene TRBV7-6, with D unclear. The germline V gene encodes CDR1 SGHVS and CDR2 FNYEAQ. V lost 1 base, J lost 3 bases, and 9 bases lay in between. The CDR3 totals 15 residues. The CDR3 DNA sequence: TGTGCCAGCAGCTTAGGAGGTTTTGCTAATGAAAAACTGTTTTTT. The encoded protein is CASSLGGFANEKLFF.

The CDR3 DNA follows: TGTGCCAGCAGTGTCCTGGACGAGCAGTACGTC. It encodes CASSVLDEQYV. This chain connects TRBV2 to TRBJ2-7; D is ambiguous. Germline lookup yields CDR1 SNHLY and CDR2 FYNNEI. The CDR3 runs to 11 residues. The V and J ends lost 4 bases and 5 bases respectively, with 6 bases between them.